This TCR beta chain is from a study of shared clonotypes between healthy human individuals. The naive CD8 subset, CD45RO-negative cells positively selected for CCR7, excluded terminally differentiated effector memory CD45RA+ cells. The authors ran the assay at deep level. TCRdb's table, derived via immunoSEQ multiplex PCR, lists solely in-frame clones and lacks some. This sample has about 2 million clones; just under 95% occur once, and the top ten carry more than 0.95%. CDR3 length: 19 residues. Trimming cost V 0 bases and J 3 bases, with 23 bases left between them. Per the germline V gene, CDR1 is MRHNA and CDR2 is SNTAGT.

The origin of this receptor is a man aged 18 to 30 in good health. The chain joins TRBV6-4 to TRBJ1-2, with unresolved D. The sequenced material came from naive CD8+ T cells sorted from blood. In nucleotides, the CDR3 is TGTGCCAGCAGTGACTCGAATAGGGCCACACCTCTGTGGGACTATGGCTACACCTTC. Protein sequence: CASSDSNRATPLWDYGYTF.